A selection of T cell receptor beta chains follows, all from one sample in a study of blood T cell repertoires in COVID-19. The protocol was immunoSEQ multiplex PCR, while the TCRdb copy is restricted to in-frame clones and leaves out a portion. The data hold around 39,000 clones, with roughly nine tenths observed a single time. The sample consisted of peripheral blood. Every receptor here comes from a man between 65 and 79 years old with acute or convalescent COVID-19. CDR3s include the opening cysteine and the closing phenylalanine or tryptophan. A D gene is named only where the DNA matches it firmly. For some rows the clone size is stated as once, few or many, or as a class when expanded; others skip it.

V gene	J gene	D gene	clone size	CDR3 protein	CDR3 DNA
TRBV6-1	TRBJ2-6	-	-	CASSGRGSEYSGANVLTF	TGTGCCAGCAGTGGAAGGGGCAGTGAGTACTCTGGGGCCAACGTCCTGACTTTC
TRBV6-2/TRBV6-3	TRBJ1-5	TRBD1	-	CASSQGQEGKGNQPQHF	TGTGCCAGCAGCCAAGGACAGGAGGGCAAGGGCAATCAGCCCCAGCATTTT
TRBV6-5	TRBJ2-3	-	-	CASSYWAGSEDTQYF	TGTGCCAGCAGTTACTGGGCAGGGTCGGAAGATACGCAGTATTTT
TRBV28	TRBJ1-4	TRBD1	-	CASRTGTVNEKLFF	TGTGCCAGCAGGACCGGGACAGTAAATGAAAAACTGTTTTTT
TRBV10-2	TRBJ1-1	-	once	CASSPQGYTEAFF	TGCGCCAGCAGCCCACAGGGTTACACTGAAGCTTTCTTT
TRBV28	TRBJ2-7	TRBD1	-	CASSSASTGDGEQYF	TGTGCCAGCAGCTCCGCCTCCACAGGGGATGGGGAGCAGTACTTC
TRBV7-2	TRBJ2-3	TRBD1	-	CASSLVRGIPPDTQYF	TGTGCCAGCAGCTTAGTCAGGGGGATCCCCCCAGATACGCAGTATTTT
TRBV9	TRBJ1-3	TRBD1	-	CASSVGTGSSGNTIYF	TGTGCCAGCAGCGTGGGGACAGGGAGCTCTGGAAACACCATATATTTT
TRBV5-1	TRBJ2-5	-	-	CASSSVTGQETQYF	TGCGCCAGCAGCTCCGTGACAGGCCAAGAGACCCAGTACTTC
TRBV28	TRBJ1-1	-	-	CASSPPTVNTEAFF	TGTGCCAGCAGTCCCCCGACTGTGAACACTGAAGCTTTCTTT
TRBV6-5	TRBJ2-6	-	-	CASTSLGAGANVLTF	TGTGCCAGCACCTCCCTTGGGGCGGGGGCCAACGTCCTGACTTTC
TRBV28	TRBJ1-2	-	-	CASSPHQGHHF	TGTGCCAGCAGTCCTCACCAGGGACACCACTTC
TRBV4-3	TRBJ1-1	-	-	CASSWWGGMNTEAFF	TGCGCCAGCAGCTGGTGGGGAGGGATGAACACTGAAGCTTTCTTT
TRBV7-2	TRBJ2-2	-	few	CASSLEAPDGELFF	TGTGCCAGCAGCTTAGAAGCCCCCGACGGGGAGCTGTTTTTT
TRBV5-1	TRBJ2-7	-	-	CASSDQGREQYF	TGCGCCAGCAGCGATCAGGGGCGGGAGCAGTACTTC
TRBV5-1	TRBJ2-7	TRBD2	-	CASSLFDIAGGSYEQYF	TGCGCCAGCAGCTTGTTCGATATAGCGGGAGGCTCCTACGAGCAGTACTTC
TRBV18	TRBJ1-5	-	-	CASSPARGQPQHF	TGTGCCAGCTCACCAGCCCGCGGACAGCCCCAGCATTTT
TRBV6-1	TRBJ2-7	TRBD1	-	CASSDGTGRGRSQRQYF	TGTGCCAGCAGTGATGGGACAGGGCGAGGTCGATCCCAAAGGCAGTACTTC
TRBV15	TRBJ2-1	-	-	CATSRDEGRDYNEQFF	TGTGCCACCAGCAGAGATGAGGGTCGGGACTACAATGAGCAGTTCTTC
TRBV6-2/TRBV6-3	TRBJ2-2	-	-	CASSSQNTGELFF	TGTGCCAGCAGTTCCCAGAACACCGGGGAGCTGTTTTTT
TRBV7-6	TRBJ1-5	-	-	CASSPVYSNQPQHF	TGTGCCAGCAGCCCCGTGTATAGCAATCAGCCCCAGCATTTT
TRBV28	TRBJ2-5	TRBD1	-	CASNAGDRGDRETQYF	TGTGCCAGCAACGCTGGTGACAGGGGGGATCGAGAGACCCAGTACTTC
TRBV11-3	TRBJ2-3	TRBD2	-	CASSLNGREYDTQYF	TGTGCCAGCAGCTTAAACGGGCGGGAGTATGATACGCAGTATTTT